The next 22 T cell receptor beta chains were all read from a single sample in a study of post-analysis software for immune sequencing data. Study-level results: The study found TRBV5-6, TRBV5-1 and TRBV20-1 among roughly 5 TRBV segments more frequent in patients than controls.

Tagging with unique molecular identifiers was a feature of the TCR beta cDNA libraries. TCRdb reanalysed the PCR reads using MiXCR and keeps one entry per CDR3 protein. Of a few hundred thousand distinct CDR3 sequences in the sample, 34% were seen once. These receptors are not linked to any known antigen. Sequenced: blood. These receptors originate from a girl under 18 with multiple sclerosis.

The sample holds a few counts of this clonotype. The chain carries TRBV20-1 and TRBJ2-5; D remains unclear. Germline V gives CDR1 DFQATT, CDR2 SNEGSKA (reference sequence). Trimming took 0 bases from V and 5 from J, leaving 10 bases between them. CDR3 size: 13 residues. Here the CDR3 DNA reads TGCAGTGCTAGAGACTTGTTGGGGGAGACCCAGTACTTC. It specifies CSARDLLGETQYF.

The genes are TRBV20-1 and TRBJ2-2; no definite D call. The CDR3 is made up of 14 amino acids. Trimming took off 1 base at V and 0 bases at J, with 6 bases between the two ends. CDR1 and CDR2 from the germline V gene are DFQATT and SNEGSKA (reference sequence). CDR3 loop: CSARGSANTGELFF. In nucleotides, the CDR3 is TGCAGTGCTAGAGGGTCTGCGAACACCGGGGAGCTGTTTTTT.

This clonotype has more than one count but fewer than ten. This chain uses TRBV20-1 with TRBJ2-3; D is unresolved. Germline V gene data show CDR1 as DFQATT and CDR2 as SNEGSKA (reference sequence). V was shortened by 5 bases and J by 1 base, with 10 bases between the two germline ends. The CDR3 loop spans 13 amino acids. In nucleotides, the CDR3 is TGCAGTGCTGTTACGGGCGGCACAGATACGCAGTATTTT. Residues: CSAVTGGTDTQYF.

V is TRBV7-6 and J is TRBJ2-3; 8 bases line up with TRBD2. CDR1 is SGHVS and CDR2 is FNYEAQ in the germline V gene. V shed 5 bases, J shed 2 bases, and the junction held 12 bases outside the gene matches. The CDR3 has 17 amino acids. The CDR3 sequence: CASSPGIAGSSTDTQYF. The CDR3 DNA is TGTGCCAGCAGCCCTGGTATAGCGGGGTCCTCCACAGATACGCAGTATTTT.

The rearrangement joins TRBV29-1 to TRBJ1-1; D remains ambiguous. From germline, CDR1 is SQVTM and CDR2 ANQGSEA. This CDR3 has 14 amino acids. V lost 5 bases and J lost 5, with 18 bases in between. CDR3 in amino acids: CSVHDTLLATEAFF. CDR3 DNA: TGCAGCGTTCATGATACACTTCTCGCTACTGAAGCTTTCTTT.

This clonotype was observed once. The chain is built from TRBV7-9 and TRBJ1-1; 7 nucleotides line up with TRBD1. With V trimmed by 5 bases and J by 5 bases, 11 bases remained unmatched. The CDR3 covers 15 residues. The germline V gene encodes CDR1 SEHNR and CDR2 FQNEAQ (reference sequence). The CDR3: CASSPPPTGRTEAFF. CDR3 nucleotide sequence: TGTGCCAGCAGCCCTCCCCCGACAGGGAGAACTGAAGCTTTCTTT.

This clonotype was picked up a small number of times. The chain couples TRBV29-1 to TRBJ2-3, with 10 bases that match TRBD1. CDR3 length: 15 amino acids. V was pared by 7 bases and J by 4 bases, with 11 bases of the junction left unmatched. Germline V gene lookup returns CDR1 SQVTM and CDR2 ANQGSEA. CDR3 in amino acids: CSADLGQGWSDTQYF. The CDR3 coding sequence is TGCAGCGCAGACCTGGGACAGGGGTGGTCAGATACGCAGTATTTT.

CDR3 in amino acids: CASMGTDSYEQYF. The CDR3 bases are TGCGCCAGCATGGGTACAGACTCCTACGAGCAGTACTTC. The genes are TRBV10-2 and TRBJ2-7; no definite D call. Germline V CDR1 and CDR2: WSHSY, SAAADI. The V and J ends lost 7 bases and 0 bases respectively, with 10 bases between them. The CDR3 totals 13 residues.

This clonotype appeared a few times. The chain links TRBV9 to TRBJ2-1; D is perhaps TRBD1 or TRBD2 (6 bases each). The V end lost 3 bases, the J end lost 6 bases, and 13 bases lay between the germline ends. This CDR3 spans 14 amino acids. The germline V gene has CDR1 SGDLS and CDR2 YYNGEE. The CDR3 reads CASSATRGGNEQFF. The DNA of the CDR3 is TGTGCCAGCAGCGCAACCAGGGGAGGCAATGAGCAGTTCTTC.

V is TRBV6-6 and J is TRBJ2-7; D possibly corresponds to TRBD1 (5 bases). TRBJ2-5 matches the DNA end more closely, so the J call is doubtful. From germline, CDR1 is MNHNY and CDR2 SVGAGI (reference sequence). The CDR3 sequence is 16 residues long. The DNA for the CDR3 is TGTGCCAGCAGTTACTCGATTGAGCAGGGTCCCGAGACCCAGTACTTC. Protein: CASSYSIEQGPETQYF.

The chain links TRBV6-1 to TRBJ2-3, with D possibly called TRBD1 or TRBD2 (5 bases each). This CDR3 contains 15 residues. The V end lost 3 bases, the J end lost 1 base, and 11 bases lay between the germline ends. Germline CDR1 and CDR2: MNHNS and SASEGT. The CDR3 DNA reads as TGTGCCAGCAGTGAGGGACGGGCAGGCACAGATACGCAGTATTTT. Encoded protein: CASSEGRAGTDTQYF.

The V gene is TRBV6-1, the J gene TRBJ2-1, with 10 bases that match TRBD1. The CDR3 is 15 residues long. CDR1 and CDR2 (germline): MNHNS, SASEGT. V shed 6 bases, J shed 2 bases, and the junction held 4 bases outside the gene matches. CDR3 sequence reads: CASRVGQGAYNEQFF. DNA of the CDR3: TGTGCCAGCAGAGTAGGACAGGGGGCCTACAATGAGCAGTTCTTC.

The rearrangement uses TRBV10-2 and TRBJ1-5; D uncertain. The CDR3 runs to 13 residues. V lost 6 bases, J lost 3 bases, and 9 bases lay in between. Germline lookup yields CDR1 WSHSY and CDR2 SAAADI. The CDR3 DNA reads TGCGCCAGCAGCCGACTAAACAATCAGCCCCAGCATTTT. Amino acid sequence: CASSRLNNQPQHF.

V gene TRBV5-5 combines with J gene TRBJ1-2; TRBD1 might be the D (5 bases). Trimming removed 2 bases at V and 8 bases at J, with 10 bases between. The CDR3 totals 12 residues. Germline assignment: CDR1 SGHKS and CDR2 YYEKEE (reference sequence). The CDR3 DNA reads TGTGCCAGCAGCTTTGAGGGGATGGGCTACACCTTC. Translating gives CASSFEGMGYTF.

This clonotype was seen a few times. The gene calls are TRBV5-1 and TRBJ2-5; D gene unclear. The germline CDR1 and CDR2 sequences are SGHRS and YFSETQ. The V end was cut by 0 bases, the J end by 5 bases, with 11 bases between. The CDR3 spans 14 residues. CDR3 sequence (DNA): TGCGCCAGCAGCTTGGCCGTCCCAGCGGAGACCCAGTACTTC. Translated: CASSLAVPAETQYF.

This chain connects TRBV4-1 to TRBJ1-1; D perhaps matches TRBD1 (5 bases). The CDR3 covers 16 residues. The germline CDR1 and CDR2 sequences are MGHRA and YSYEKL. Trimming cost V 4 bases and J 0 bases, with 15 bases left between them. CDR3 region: CASSPGGGKMNTEAFF. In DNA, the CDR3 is TGCGCCAGCAGCCCCGGTGGGGGAAAAATGAACACTGAAGCTTTCTTT.

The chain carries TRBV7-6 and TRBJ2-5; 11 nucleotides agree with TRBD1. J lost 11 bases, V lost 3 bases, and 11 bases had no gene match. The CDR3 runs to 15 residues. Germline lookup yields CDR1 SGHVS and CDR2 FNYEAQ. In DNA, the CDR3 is TGTGCCAGCAGCTTTAGACCGGACAGGGGGCTTGAGCAGTACTTC. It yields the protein CASSFRPDRGLEQYF.

CDR3 bases: TGTGCCAGCAGTTTAGTCAGGGAGTGGGGTCAAGTTCAGCCCCAGCATTTT. Translation: CASSLVREWGQVQPQHF. This rearrangement joins TRBV12-3 or TRBV12-4 to TRBJ1-5; D might be TRBD1 (5 bases). V lost 1 base and J lost 6, with 19 bases in between. This CDR3 comprises 17 residues.

CDR3 nucleotide sequence: TGTGCCAGCAGCTTTATCAAGGGGTCGGAGGGGGAGACCCAGTACTTC. Its translation: CASSFIKGSEGETQYF. The chain recombines TRBV5-6 with TRBJ2-5; D may be TRBD2 (6 bases). Germline CDR1 is SGHDT and CDR2 is YYEEEE. V was trimmed by 2 bases and J by 5 bases, leaving 19 bases between them. This CDR3 is 16 amino acids long.

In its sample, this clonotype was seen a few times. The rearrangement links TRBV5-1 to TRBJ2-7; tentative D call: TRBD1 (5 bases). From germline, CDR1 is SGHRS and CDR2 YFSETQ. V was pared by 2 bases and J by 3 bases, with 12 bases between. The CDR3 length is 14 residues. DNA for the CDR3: TGCGCCAGCAGCTTCCAGGGAAGGGACTACGAGCAGTACTTC. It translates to CASSFQGRDYEQYF.

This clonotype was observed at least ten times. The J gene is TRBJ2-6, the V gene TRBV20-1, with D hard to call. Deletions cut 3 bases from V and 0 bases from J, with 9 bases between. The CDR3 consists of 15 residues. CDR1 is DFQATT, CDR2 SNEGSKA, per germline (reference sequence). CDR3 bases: TGCAGTGCTAGCCCTCCCGTCTCTGGGGCCAACGTCCTGACTTTC. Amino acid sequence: CSASPPVSGANVLTF.

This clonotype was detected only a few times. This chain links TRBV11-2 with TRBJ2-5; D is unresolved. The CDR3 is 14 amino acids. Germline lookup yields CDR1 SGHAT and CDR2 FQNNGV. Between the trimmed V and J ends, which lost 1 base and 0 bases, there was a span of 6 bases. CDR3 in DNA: TGTGCCAGCAGCTTAGCGACGTACCAAGAGACCCAGTACTTC. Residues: CASSLATYQETQYF.